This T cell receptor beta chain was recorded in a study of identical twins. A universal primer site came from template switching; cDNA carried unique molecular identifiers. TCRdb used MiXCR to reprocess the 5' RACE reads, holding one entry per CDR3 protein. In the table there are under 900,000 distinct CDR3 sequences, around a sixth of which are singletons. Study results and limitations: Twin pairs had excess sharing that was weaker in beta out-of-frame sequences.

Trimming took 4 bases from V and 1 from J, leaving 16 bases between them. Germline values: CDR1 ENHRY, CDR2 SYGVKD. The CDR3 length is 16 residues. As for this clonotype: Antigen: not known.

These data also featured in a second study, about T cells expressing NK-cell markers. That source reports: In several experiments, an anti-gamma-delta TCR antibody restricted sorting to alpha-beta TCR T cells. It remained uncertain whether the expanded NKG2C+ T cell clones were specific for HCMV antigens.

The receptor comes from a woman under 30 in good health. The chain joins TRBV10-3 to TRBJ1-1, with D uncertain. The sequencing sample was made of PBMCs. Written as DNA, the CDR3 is TGTGCCATCAGTGCCATAACGTCCAGGCCGAACACTGAAGCTTTCTTT. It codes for CAISAITSRPNTEAFF.